This TCR beta chain comes out of a study of control samples from healthy donors and cancer patients (dated by TCRdb to 2020 to 2022). The protocol used for the library was the immunoSEQ multiplex PCR assay. TCRdb mirrors the immuneACCESS table, restricted to in-frame sequences. Some clones are absent from its copies; in checked studies, under half trace to an unresolved V gene, and the reason for the others is unknown. This sample is represented by more than 60,000 clones; 90% of them were singletons. The ten top clones hold roughly 5.6% of the sample. This clone was seen a single time. This clone's antigen is unknown. The sample holds no much larger clone one base away, and base qualities are not on file. Material: PBMCs. This receptor was obtained from a man aged 55-75 years with colorectal cancer.

The CDR3 is CAASGIQNTEAFF. The base sequence is TGTGCCGCCTCCGGAATCCAGAACACTGAAGCTTTCTTT. The chain links TRBV19 with TRBJ1-1; the D gene cannot be resolved reliably. V gives up 11 bases and J gives up 1 base, and the segment between their germline ends measures 14 bases. CDR1 and CDR2 (LNHDA, SQIVND) derive from the germline V gene (reference sequence). CDR3 length: 13 amino acids, cysteine to phenylalanine. Of the read, only the CDR3 DNA is kept; its 39 bases are in frame from base 1. This CDR3, with the reference TRBV19 and TRBJ1-1 proteins standing in past its ends, gives the full variable domain DGGITQSPKYLFRKEGQNVTLSCEQNLNHDAMYWYRQDPGQGLRLIYYSQIVNDFQKGDIAEGYSVSREKKESFPLTVTSAQKNPTAFYLCAASGIQNTEAFFGQGTRLTVV.